A selection of T cell receptor beta chains follows, all from one sample in a study of cytomegalovirus exposure and HLA in healthy donors. Here immunoSEQ multiplex PCR was the method, and the copy in TCRdb shows in-frame clones only, minus some. The sample lists 200,000 to 300,000 clones; around 85% were seen once. Sample: PBMCs. The receptors come from a woman aged 25 to 39 in good health and CMV-seropositive. Each CDR3 is given with its conserved first and last residue. Each record gives: D gene, clone size, J gene, V gene, CDR3 DNA, CDR3 protein. A D gene is named only where the DNA matches it firmly. Clone size is given for some rows only: seen once, a few or many times, or a class if the clone is expanded.

D gene: .
clone size: .
J gene: TRBJ2-1
V gene: TRBV2
CDR3 DNA: TGTGCCAGCAGTGAATCGGCAGGGGATCGGTACAATGAGCAGTTCTTC
CDR3 protein: CASSESAGDRYNEQFF

D gene: .
clone size: once
J gene: TRBJ2-7
V gene: TRBV7-6
CDR3 DNA: TGTGCCAGCAGGCAGGGCGGAGAGCAGTACTTC
CDR3 protein: CASRQGGEQYF

D gene: TRBD2
clone size: .
J gene: TRBJ2-1
V gene: TRBV29-1
CDR3 DNA: TGCAGCGTCGTAGCGGGGGCCTCCTACAATGAGCAGTTCTTC
CDR3 protein: CSVVAGASYNEQFF

D gene: .
clone size: .
J gene: TRBJ1-1
V gene: TRBV7-3
CDR3 DNA: TGTGCCAGCAGCTTAACGAGTCAAACTGAAGCTTTCTTT
CDR3 protein: CASSLTSQTEAFF

D gene: .
clone size: .
J gene: TRBJ1-1
V gene: TRBV7-6
CDR3 DNA: TGTGCCAGCAGCTTAGCGCGGGCTGTCTACAGGAACACTGAAGCTTTCTTT
CDR3 protein: CASSLARAVYRNTEAFF

D gene: .
clone size: few
J gene: TRBJ1-1
V gene: TRBV7-6
CDR3 DNA: TGTGCCAGCAGCAGGGGACTGGAAGCTTTCTTT
CDR3 protein: CASSRGLEAFF

D gene: .
clone size: .
J gene: TRBJ1-2
V gene: TRBV5-1
CDR3 DNA: TGCGCCAGCAGCTCCAACTACTATGGCTACACCTTC
CDR3 protein: CASSSNYYGYTF

D gene: TRBD2
clone size: .
J gene: TRBJ2-7
V gene: TRBV5-4
CDR3 DNA: TGTGCCAGCAGCCGCCCAGCGGGAGGGCCGGGCGAGCAGTACTTC
CDR3 protein: CASSRPAGGPGEQYF

D gene: TRBD2
clone size: .
J gene: TRBJ2-5
V gene: TRBV30
CDR3 DNA: TGTGCCTGGAGTACAGGGACTAGCGGACAAGAGACCCAGTACTTC
CDR3 protein: CAWSTGTSGQETQYF

D gene: .
clone size: .
J gene: TRBJ2-5
V gene: TRBV15
CDR3 DNA: TGTGCCACCAGCGGACGGGACACTTCGGCCCAGTACTTC
CDR3 protein: CATSGRDTSAQYF